Presented here are 29 T cell receptor beta chains from one specimen sequenced in a study of vaccination effects on CD4 cells after COVID-19. It was after more than 8 days of culture that CD4+ T cells were isolated. Some clones are missing from TCRdb's copy, which holds only in-frame ones; the method was immunoSEQ multiplex PCR. Seen here are 35,000 to 40,000 clones, roughly 74% observed once, and the top ten hold around 3%. What these receptors recognize is not known. Sequences were derived from CD4+ T cells from PBMCs cultured without peptide, sampled before COVID-19 vaccination. The receptors derive from a human donor who received a COVID-19 vaccine.

The chain recombines TRBV5-6 with TRBJ2-3, with a weak D call TRBD2 (5 bases). Trimming removed 2 bases at V and 0 bases at J, with 13 bases between. This CDR3 contains 16 residues. Germline CDR1 and CDR2: SGHDT and YYEEEE. CDR3 DNA sequence: TGTGCCAGCAGCTTTGTGTTCGGAGGTAGCACAGATACGCAGTATTTT. It translates to CASSFVFGGSTDTQYF.

The table lists this clone with a few counts. V usage is TRBV3-1 (or the pseudogene TRBV3-2) and J usage is TRBJ1-6; D is undetermined. V lost 0 bases to trimming and J lost 2 bases, with 5 bases between them. This CDR3 region has 15 residues. Germline CDR1 reads LGHDT; CDR2 reads YNNKEL (reference sequence). CDR3 region: CASSQERTYNSPLHF. The CDR3 nucleotides are TGTGCCAGCAGCCAAGAACGGACCTATAATTCACCCCTCCACTTT.

The chain couples TRBV12-3 or TRBV12-4 to TRBJ1-1; no clear D gene. The CDR3 consists of 10 residues. V was clipped by 7 bases and J by 5 bases, with 5 bases between them. CDR3 coding DNA: TGTGCCAGCACTCGAACTGAAGCTTTCTTT. Its translation is CASTRTEAFF.

The genes are TRBV28 and TRBJ2-1, with 7 bases that match TRBD1. This CDR3 region has 18 residues. V trimming: 6 bases; J trimming: 0 bases; junction bases outside the gene matches: 14. Germline V CDR1 and CDR2: MDHEN, SYDVKM. CDR3 nucleotide sequence: TGTGCCAGCAGCTACCTCTGGGACAGTAGAAACTCCTACAATGAGCAGTTCTTC. This gives the protein CASSYLWDSRNSYNEQFF.

The chain links TRBV6-5 to TRBJ1-2; D gene uncertain. The germline CDR1 and CDR2 sequences are MNHEY and SVGAGI. V was pared by 10 bases and J by 5 bases, with 20 bases between. CDR3 length equals 14 residues. CDR3 sequence (DNA): TGTGCCACCCCAGTAGAGCGGCTGGGTTATGGCTACACCTTC. It yields the protein CATPVERLGYGYTF.

V usage is TRBV24-1 and J usage is TRBJ1-5; 9 nucleotides match TRBD1. V lost 3 bases, J lost 6 bases, and 5 bases stayed unmatched. Germline V gives CDR1 KGHDR, CDR2 SFDVKD. The CDR3 consists of 15 residues. The chain's CDR3 is CATSDRQGGGQPQHF. CDR3 nucleotide sequence: TGTGCCACCAGTGATCGACAGGGGGGGGGTCAGCCCCAGCATTTT.

The V gene is TRBV7-9, the J gene TRBJ1-3; the D is unclear. V lost 4 bases and J 0 bases, leaving 10 bases between the germline ends. This CDR3 has 15 amino acids. Germline values: CDR1 SEHNR, CDR2 FQNEAQ (reference sequence). This CDR3 reads CASSSDRDSGNTIYF. The CDR3 bases are TGTGCCAGCAGCTCGGACCGGGACTCTGGAAACACCATATATTTT.

This clone is a singleton in its sample. The chain carries TRBV11-1 and TRBJ2-7, with 9 bases fitting TRBD1. Trimming cost V 5 bases and J 5 bases; bases outside gene matches: 7. The CDR3 is made up of 14 amino acids. Germline-derived CDR1 and CDR2 are SGHAT and FQDESV (reference sequence). The CDR3 sequence is CASSPRQGVHEQYF. The CDR3 nucleotides are TGTGCCAGCAGCCCTAGACAGGGGGTTCACGAGCAGTACTTC.

The chain employs TRBV6-5 and TRBJ2-7, with D possibly matching TRBD2 (6 bases). Per the germline V gene, CDR1 is MNHEY and CDR2 is SVGAGI. The CDR3 sequence is 13 residues long. Trimming cost V 8 bases and J 2 bases, with 13 bases left between them. The CDR3 loop is CASWPGLTYEQYF. As DNA, the CDR3 is TGTGCCAGCTGGCCGGGACTCACCTACGAGCAGTACTTC.

There are a few counts of this clone. The chain is built from TRBV27 and TRBJ2-7; D is unclear. The CDR3 is made up of 14 amino acids. The V end was cut by 4 bases, the J end by 2 bases, with 12 bases between. Germline V gene sequence: CDR1 MNHEY, CDR2 SMNVEV (reference sequence). CDR3 coding DNA: TGTGCCAGCAGTTCGAACTCTCGTACCTACGAGCAGTACTTC. This sequence encodes CASSSNSRTYEQYF.

This clone was detected a few times. The chain has TRBV4-3 and TRBJ1-3; the D is unclear. V was pared by 0 bases and J by 4 bases, with 10 bases between. Germline loops: CDR1 LGHNA, CDR2 YSLEER. CDR3 length equals 15 residues. Here the CDR3 reads CASSQELGTGNTIYF. In DNA form, the CDR3 reads TGCGCCAGCAGCCAAGAACTGGGTACCGGAAACACCATATATTTT.

This chain links TRBV3-1 (or the pseudogene TRBV3-2) with TRBJ1-1; D gene uncertain. Germline V gives CDR1 LGHDT, CDR2 YNNKEL (reference sequence). Trimming cost V 1 base and J 4 bases, with 7 bases left between them. The CDR3 has 13 amino acids. Here the CDR3 reads CASSQGVATEAFF. DNA of the CDR3: TGTGCCAGCAGCCAAGGGGTTGCCACTGAAGCTTTCTTT.

The chain combines TRBV6-2 or TRBV6-3 with TRBJ1-1; 7 bases match TRBD1. The CDR3 contains 15 residues. J was trimmed by 3 bases and V by 5 bases; bases with no gene match: 9. Germline V CDR1 and CDR2: MNHEY, SVGEGT. The CDR3 loop is CASSRGQKLHTEAFF. CDR3 bases: TGTGCCAGCAGTAGGGGACAGAAACTACACACTGAAGCTTTCTTT.

CDR3 DNA sequence: TGTGCCAGTAGTATAGATCCAAGGTCCGGGGAGCTGTTTTTT. Protein product: CASSIDPRSGELFF. This chain links TRBV19 with TRBJ2-2; D is unresolved. Germline lookup yields CDR1 LNHDA and CDR2 SQIVND (reference sequence). CDR3 size: 14 residues. Trimming took off 0 bases at V and 6 bases at J, with 8 bases between the two ends.

The rearrangement joins TRBV2 to TRBJ1-2; D unresolved. Germline CDR1 and CDR2: SNHLY and FYNNEI. V lost 6 bases and J 1 base, leaving 3 bases between the germline ends. There are 11 residues in the CDR3. Here the CDR3 reads CASRDNYGYTF. CDR3 sequence (DNA): TGTGCCAGCAGGGATAACTATGGCTACACCTTC.

The CDR3 sequence is CASSYTGQGEEQYF. As DNA, the CDR3 is TGTGCCAGCAGCTATACAGGACAGGGGGAAGAGCAGTACTTC. This chain links TRBV5-5 with TRBJ2-7; TRBD1 matches 10 bases. The length of the CDR3 is 14 residues. Germline values: CDR1 SGHKS, CDR2 YYEKEE (reference sequence). V was pared by 3 bases and J by 7 bases, with 7 bases of the junction left unmatched.

The rearrangement links TRBV4-2 to TRBJ1-6; no clear D gene. The CDR3 is 16 amino acids. The V gene lost 1 base and the J gene lost 0 bases, with 7 bases spanning the gap. In germline, CDR1 is LGHNA, CDR2 YNFKEQ. The CDR3 spells CASSQGVSSYNSPLHF. CDR3 nucleotide sequence: TGTGCCAGCAGCCAAGGGGTTAGCTCCTATAATTCACCCCTCCACTTT.

The rearrangement joins TRBV5-4 to TRBJ1-1; TRBD1 aligns across 9 bases. V lost 0 bases to trimming and J lost 8 bases; unmatched junction nucleotides: 2. The germline gives CDR1 SGHNT, CDR2 YYREEE (reference sequence). The CDR3 is made up of 13 amino acids. The CDR3 nucleotides read TGTGCCAGCAGCTTGGGGGGGACAGGGGAAGCTTTCTTT. It translates to CASSLGGTGEAFF.

This chain links TRBV19 with TRBJ2-3; perhaps TRBD1 as D (6 bases). Trimming shortened V by 6 bases and J by 1 base, and 17 bases separated the two germline ends. The CDR3 consists of 16 residues. From germline, CDR1 is LNHDA and CDR2 SQIVND (reference sequence). CDR3 in amino acids: CASSRDTRKGTDTQYF. The CDR3 coding sequence is TGTGCCAGTAGCCGGGACACGAGGAAGGGCACAGATACGCAGTATTTT.

The CDR3 loop is CASSESADGYGYTF. CDR3 in DNA: TGCGCCAGCAGTGAGTCTGCGGATGGCTATGGCTACACCTTC. This sequence joins TRBV10-2 and TRBJ1-2, with D unresolved. Germline V gene data show CDR1 as WSHSY and CDR2 as SAAADI. The CDR3 length is 14 residues. V lost 0 bases, J lost 4 bases, and 9 bases lay in between.

This chain links TRBV18 with TRBJ2-3, with a weak D call TRBD2 (6 bases). The CDR3 runs to 16 residues. Germline CDR1 is KGHSH and CDR2 is LQKENI. The ends were cut back, 0 bases at V and 1 base at J, with 11 bases in the middle. The CDR3 spells CASSPPTGARTDTQYF. Here the CDR3 DNA reads TGTGCCAGCTCACCACCAACGGGAGCTCGCACAGATACGCAGTATTTT.

This chain uses TRBV30 with TRBJ1-5; D not certain. The germline V and J ends were trimmed by 2 bases and 2 bases, with 19 bases remaining between them. Germline V gene data show CDR1 as GTSNPN and CDR2 as SVGIG (reference sequence). The CDR3 covers 17 residues. CDR3 in DNA: TGTGCCTGGAGTACCCCCCCCGGCGGGCAGGGCAATCAGCCCCAGCATTTT. As protein: CAWSTPPGGQGNQPQHF.

The chain combines TRBV30 with TRBJ2-1, with D tentatively TRBD1 (6 bases). The CDR3 runs to 17 residues. CDR1 and CDR2 from the germline V gene are GTSNPN and SVGIG (reference sequence). V was clipped by 0 bases and J by 8 bases, with 23 bases between them. Here the CDR3 reads CAWSVRGRVRGLDEQFF. CDR3 DNA: TGTGCCTGGAGTGTACGAGGTAGGGTCAGGGGCCTGGATGAGCAGTTCTTC.

The chain recombines TRBV6-1 with TRBJ1-2, with 11 bases that match TRBD1. Germline lookup yields CDR1 MNHNS and CDR2 SASEGT. The CDR3 is 14 residues long. With V trimmed by 6 bases and J by 5 bases, 5 bases remained unmatched. CDR3 residues: CASSGQGAWYGYTF. The CDR3, as DNA: TGTGCCAGCAGCGGACAGGGGGCTTGGTATGGCTACACCTTC.

This chain links TRBV7-2 with TRBJ2-2; the D is unclear. Germline CDR1 and CDR2: SGHTA and FQGNSA. The CDR3 consists of 14 residues. With 1 base removed from V and 4 bases from J, the gap between germline ends came to 7 bases. The CDR3, as DNA: TGTGCCAGCAGCTTAGTACCCATCACCGGGGAGCTGTTTTTT. Amino acid sequence: CASSLVPITGELFF.

The V call is TRBV15, the J call TRBJ2-7, with 7 bases identical to TRBD2. The CDR3 loop spans 15 amino acids. Trimming took 1 base from V and 4 from J; bases not matched to a gene: 7. Germline lookup yields CDR1 LNHNV and CDR2 YYDKDF (reference sequence). The CDR3 loop reads CATSRAGTMYYEQYF. In DNA form, the CDR3 reads TGTGCCACCAGCAGAGCCGGGACTATGTATTACGAGCAGTACTTC.

The CDR3 sequence: CASSLGRRQPQHF. The CDR3 DNA follows: TGTGCCAGCAGCTTGGGAAGACGTCAGCCCCAGCATTTT. The chain combines TRBV5-8 with TRBJ1-5; D remains ambiguous. Trimming left V 0 bases short and J 6 bases short, with 7 bases between. The CDR3 loop spans 13 amino acids. Germline V gene sequence: CDR1 SGHTS, CDR2 YDEGEE. Using reference TRBV5-8 and TRBJ1-5 for the parts outside the CDR3, the full variable domain is EAGVTQSPTHLIKTRGQQATLRCSPISGHTSVYWYQQALGLGLQFLLWYDEGEERNRGNFPPRFSGRQFPNYSSELNVNALELEDSALYLCASSLGRRQPQHFGDGTRLSIL.

V gene TRBV19 combines with J gene TRBJ1-2; perhaps TRBD1 as D (5 bases). Trimming removed 3 bases from V and 8 bases from J, with 13 bases in between. This CDR3 is 13 amino acids long. Germline V lookup: CDR1 LNHDA, CDR2 SQIVND (reference sequence). The CDR3 sequence: CASSIGRALGYTF. CDR3 nucleotide sequence: TGTGCCAGTAGTATCGGCAGGGCTTTAGGCTACACCTTC. Filled out from reference TRBV19 and TRBJ1-2, the complete variable domain reads DGGITQSPKYLFRKEGQNVTLSCEQNLNHDAMYWYRQDPGQGLRLIYYSQIVNDFQKGDIAEGYSVSREKKESFPLTVTSAQKNPTAFYLCASSIGRALGYTFGSGTRLTVV.

V and J are TRBV24-1 and TRBJ2-3; D is possibly TRBD1 (5 bases). Trimming left V 0 bases short and J 3 bases short, with 9 bases between. Germline V gene sequence: CDR1 KGHDR, CDR2 SFDVKD. The CDR3 sequence is 15 residues long. Written as DNA, the CDR3 is TGTGCCACCAGTGATTTGCGTCCAGGGACAGATACGCAGTATTTT. Amino acids: CATSDLRPGTDTQYF.